Below, 3 T cell receptor beta chains from the same sample are listed, as sequenced in a study of T cell responses to AZD1222 COVID-19 vaccine. TCRdb's table, derived via immunoSEQ multiplex PCR, lists solely in-frame clones and lacks some. Altogether 110,000 to 150,000 clones are present, about 92% being singletons, with the ten largest covering 2.5% to 3.5%. This specimen was peripheral blood, taken on day 0 of AZD1222 vaccination. The receptors stem from an adult in good health.

The V call is TRBV5-1, the J call TRBJ2-7; 7 nucleotides line up with TRBD2. The J segment lost 3 bases and the V segment lost 4 bases, leaving 7 bases of the junction unmatched. Germline CDR1 SGHRS, CDR2 YFSETQ. The length of the CDR3 is 14 residues. CDR3 loop: CASSPAGELYEQYF. The CDR3 nucleotides read TGCGCCAGCAGCCCCGCGGGAGAGCTCTACGAGCAGTACTTC.

The chain links TRBV9 to TRBJ1-1, with D hard to call. Per germline, CDR1 SGDLS and CDR2 YYNGEE. The CDR3 is 13 residues long. Trimming took off 1 base at V and 5 bases at J, with 9 bases between the two ends. The CDR3 sequence: CASSVSTETEAFF. The DNA for the CDR3 is TGTGCCAGCAGCGTATCCACGGAGACTGAAGCTTTCTTT.

V is TRBV5-1 and J is TRBJ2-7; 7 bases map to TRBD1. There are 13 residues in the CDR3. V shed 3 bases and J 5 bases; nucleotides not matched to a gene: 5. The germline CDR1 and CDR2 sequences are SGHRS and YFSETQ. CDR3 in DNA: TGCGCCAGCAGCTGGACAGGCGGAGACGAGCAGTACTTC. This encodes CASSWTGGDEQYF.